The 15 T cell receptor beta chains given below trace back to one sample, sequenced in a study of cytomegalovirus exposure and HLA in healthy donors. The PCR made use of 60 Vbeta and 13 Jbeta primers. Profiled with immunoSEQ multiplex PCR; TCRdb holds only in-frame clones, not every one. The repertoire holds around 190,000 clones, with around three quarters as singletons. Sequencing used PBMCs. The source of these receptors is a man younger than 40 in good health and CMV-seronegative.

The CDR3 DNA sequence: TGTGCCAGCAGAGGGTTACTGGACAGGATGACTTTCTTT. Translated: CASRGLLDRMTFF. The chain couples TRBV6-1 to TRBJ1-1; TRBD1 agrees at 7 bases. The trim removed 6 bases at V and 12 bases at J, leaving 13 bases unmatched. Germline V gene lookup returns CDR1 MNHNS and CDR2 SASEGT. The CDR3 has 13 residues.

This chain uses TRBV20-1 with TRBJ2-5; no reliable D call. Germline CDR1 reads DFQATT; CDR2 reads SNEGSKA (reference sequence). The CDR3 spans 11 residues. The V gene lost 4 bases and the J gene lost 5 bases, with 8 bases spanning the gap. The chain's CDR3 is CSATPSETQYF. DNA for the CDR3: TGCAGTGCTACCCCTTCGGAGACCCAGTACTTC.

With respect to this clone: At one of its ends the junction is not consistent with the germline gene, which may arise from a read error. The gene calls are TRBV28 and TRBJ2-1, with 8 positions matching TRBD2. Looked up from germline, CDR1 is MDHEN and CDR2 is SYDVKM. CDR3 size: 17 residues. This CDR3 reads CASSLWTLADSYNEQFF. CDR3 nucleotide sequence: TGTGCCAGCAGTCTATGGACACTAGCGGACTCCTACAATGAGCAGTTCTTC. Full variable domain (rest looked up from reference TRBV28 and TRBJ2-1): DVKVTQSSRYLVKRTGEKVFLECVQDMDHENMFWYRQDPGLGLRLIYFSYDVKMKEKGDIPEGYSVSREKKERFSLILESASTNQTSMYLCASSLWTLADSYNEQFFGPGTRLTVL.

The chain carries TRBV29-1 and TRBJ2-5; D uncertain. The length of the CDR3 is 13 residues. V was trimmed by 4 bases and J by 1 base, leaving 10 bases between them. Germline V gene sequence: CDR1 SQVTM, CDR2 ANQGSEA. This chain's CDR3 is CSVAVSPQETQYF. CDR3 sequence (DNA): TGCAGCGTTGCAGTCTCCCCCCAAGAGACCCAGTACTTC. Using reference TRBV29-1 and TRBJ2-5 for the parts outside the CDR3, the full variable domain is SAVISQKPSRDICQRGTSLTIQCQVDSQVTMMFWYRQQPGQSLTLIATANQGSEATYESGFVIDKFPISRPNLTFSTLTVSNMSPEDSSIYLCSVAVSPQETQYFGPGTRLLVL.

This clone has a handful of counts. V usage is TRBV2 and J usage is TRBJ1-2, with D perhaps matching TRBD1 (5 bases). CDR3 length equals 14 residues. Germline CDR1 SNHLY, CDR2 FYNNEI. Deletions cut 3 bases from V and 5 bases from J, with 13 bases between. Written as DNA, the CDR3 is TGTGCCAGCAGTGAGGAGAGAGGGACTTATGGCTACACCTTC. Amino acids: CASSEERGTYGYTF. The full variable domain, its missing parts supplied by reference TRBV2 and TRBJ1-2, is EPEVTQTPSHQVTQMGQEVILRCVPISNHLYFYWYRQILGQKVEFLVSFYNNEISEKSEIFDDQFSVERPDGSNFTLKIRSTKLEDSAMYFCASSEERGTYGYTFGSGTRLTVV.

This chain connects TRBV28 to TRBJ2-3; the match to TRBD2 covers 7 bases. Trimming cost V 3 bases and J 1 base; bases outside gene matches: 4. CDR3 length: 15 amino acids. Germline CDR1 MDHEN, CDR2 SYDVKM. In DNA form, the CDR3 reads TGTGCCAGCAGTTTTGGTACTAGCGGCACAGATACGCAGTATTTT. This gives the protein CASSFGTSGTDTQYF.

The chain employs TRBV6-6 and TRBJ2-7; 10 nucleotides line up with TRBD2. Losses at the gene ends were 8 bases for V and 4 bases for J; bases not matched to a gene: 8. CDR1 and CDR2 (germline): MNHNY, SVGAGI (reference sequence). The CDR3 covers 14 residues. CDR3 bases: TGTGCCAGCGCCTCCGGGACTAGCGTTTACGAGCAGTACTTC. As protein: CASASGTSVYEQYF.

V gene TRBV19 combines with J gene TRBJ2-6; D is unresolved. Germline lookup yields CDR1 LNHDA and CDR2 SQIVND (reference sequence). Deletions cut 3 bases from V and 0 bases from J, with 12 bases between. The CDR3 contains 17 residues. CDR3 nucleotides: TGTGCCAGTAGTATGGAGACCAGTCCCTCTGGGGCCAACGTCCTGACTTTC. Translating it yields CASSMETSPSGANVLTF.

The CDR3 bases are TGTGCCTGGAGTTTGCTAAGCGGCGCCTACGAGCAGTACTTC. This encodes CAWSLLSGAYEQYF. V usage is TRBV30 and J usage is TRBJ2-7, with D possibly matching TRBD2 (5 bases). In germline, CDR1 is GTSNPN, CDR2 SVGIG (reference sequence). Trimming removed 2 bases from V and 2 bases from J, with 13 bases in between. The CDR3 covers 14 residues.

A word on this clone: Other DNA sequences within the sample encode an identical CDR3. The J gene is TRBJ2-7, the V gene TRBV27; weak D call: TRBD1 (6 bases). V was shortened by 2 bases and J by 2 bases, with 7 bases between the two germline ends. This CDR3 contains 13 residues. The germline gives CDR1 MNHEY, CDR2 SMNVEV (reference sequence). CDR3 sequence (DNA): TGTGCCAGCAGTTTAGGACAGACCTACGAGCAGTACTTC. Translating gives CASSLGQTYEQYF.

The chain links TRBV29-1 to TRBJ2-7, with D possibly being TRBD1 (5 bases). This CDR3 comprises 14 residues. V gave up 1 base and J gave up 4 bases, with 14 bases separating them. Germline CDR1 SQVTM, CDR2 ANQGSEA. CDR3 DNA sequence: TGCAGCGTTGAAGCAAGTCAGGGTGGGTACGAGCAGTACTTC. It codes for CSVEASQGGYEQYF.

The sample holds a few counts of this clone. The chain couples TRBV19 to TRBJ2-2; TRBD2 matches at 13 bases. V gave up 3 bases and J gave up 7 bases; unmatched junction bases: 11. The CDR3 has 18 residues. CDR1 LNHDA and CDR2 SQIVND come from the germline V gene (reference sequence). The CDR3 nucleotides read TGTGCCAGTAGTATTTCCACTAGCGGGAGGGCCGTTGTCGGGGAGCTGTTTTTT. Translated: CASSISTSGRAVVGELFF.

This clone was seen a handful of times. The chain couples TRBV2 to TRBJ1-6; a weak D match, TRBD1 (5 bases). Germline lookup yields CDR1 SNHLY and CDR2 FYNNEI. Trimming left V 5 bases short and J 5 bases short, with 13 bases between. This CDR3 comprises 15 residues. CDR3 coding DNA: TGTGCCAGCAGTCTACAGGTTATAGATAATTCACCCCTCCACTTT. Its protein product is CASSLQVIDNSPLHF. Filled out from reference TRBV2 and TRBJ1-6, the complete variable domain reads EPEVTQTPSHQVTQMGQEVILRCVPISNHLYFYWYRQILGQKVEFLVSFYNNEISEKSEIFDDQFSVERPDGSNFTLKIRSTKLEDSAMYFCASSLQVIDNSPLHFGNGTRLTVT.

The chain is built from TRBV9 and TRBJ1-2; TRBD1 agrees at 12 bases. V shed 3 bases, J shed 6 bases, and the junction held 3 bases outside the gene matches. The CDR3 extends over 14 amino acids. Germline V gene sequence: CDR1 SGDLS, CDR2 YYNGEE. The CDR3: CASSEGQGADGYTF. The CDR3 nucleotides read TGTGCCAGCAGCGAGGGACAGGGGGCGGATGGCTACACCTTC. The full variable domain, in which reference TRBV9 and TRBJ1-2 provide the parts outside the CDR3, is DSGVTQTPKHLITATGQRVTLRCSPRSGDLSVYWYQQSLDQGLQFLIQYYNGEERAKGNILERFSAQQFPDLHSELNLSSLELGDSALYFCASSEGQGADGYTFGSGTRLTVV.

The CDR3 is CASSGDRSGNPPLHF. The CDR3, as DNA: TGTGCCAGCAGTGGGGACAGGTCGGGCAATCCACCCCTCCACTTT. The chain uses TRBV6-1 and TRBJ1-6, with 8 bases lining up with TRBD1. Germline lookup yields CDR1 MNHNS and CDR2 SASEGT. The CDR3 runs 15 residues. Trimming removed 4 bases from V and 11 bases from J; junction bases left unmatched: 10.